The 19 T cell receptor beta chains below come from one sample, sequenced in a study of blood T cell repertoires in COVID-19. TCRdb's copy holds only in-frame clones and misses some; the assay was immunoSEQ multiplex PCR. This sample has about 83,000 clones, with approximately 86% found just once. Sequences were obtained from peripheral blood. These receptors all stem from a man at least 80 years old with active or convalescent COVID-19.

The chain recombines TRBV14 with TRBJ2-2; D is unresolved. Germline lookup yields CDR1 SGHDN and CDR2 FVKESK. The V and J ends lost 0 bases and 4 bases respectively, with 9 bases between them. The CDR3 has 15 residues. This CDR3 reads CASSQDTRSTGELFF. The DNA for the CDR3 is TGTGCCAGCAGCCAAGATACACGGAGCACCGGGGAGCTGTTTTTT.

The chain links TRBV6-5 to TRBJ2-2, with 12 bases that match TRBD1. Germline V gene lookup returns CDR1 MNHEY and CDR2 SVGAGI. The CDR3 is 15 amino acids. The J segment lost 7 bases and the V segment lost 5 bases, leaving 5 bases of the junction unmatched. In DNA form, the CDR3 reads TGTGCCAGCAGTCGGGACAGGGGGCTGGTCGGGGAGCTGTTTTTT. It is translated as CASSRDRGLVGELFF.

This chain connects TRBV19 to TRBJ2-5, with TRBD1 matching 12 bases. This CDR3 contains 19 residues. Germline V gives CDR1 LNHDA, CDR2 SQIVND (reference sequence). Unmatched junction bases numbered 15, after V lost 5 bases and J lost 2 bases. The CDR3 nucleotides are TGTGCCAGTAGTGGACCGGGACAGGGGGCTCGGGGGTCTCAAGAGACCCAGTACTTC. Translated: CASSGPGQGARGSQETQYF.

V gene TRBV15 combines with J gene TRBJ1-1; no definite D call. Germline V gene sequence: CDR1 LNHNV, CDR2 YYDKDF (reference sequence). The V end lost 5 bases, the J end lost 10 bases, and 14 bases lay between the germline ends. This CDR3 region has 12 residues. As DNA, the CDR3 is TGTGCCACCAGCCAACCCGGGGTTGGAGCTTTCTTT. The encoded protein is CATSQPGVGAFF. The full variable domain, with the rest looked up from reference TRBV15 and TRBJ1-1, is DAMVIQNPRYQVTQFGKPVTLSCSQTLNHNVMYWYQQKSSQAPKLLFHYYDKDFNNEADTPDNFQSRRPNTSFCFLDIRSPGLGDTAMYLCATSQPGVGAFFGQGTRLTVV.

This chain joins TRBV7-7 and TRBJ1-3, with a possible D match to TRBD1 (5 bases). The V and J ends lost 5 bases and 0 bases respectively, with 11 bases between them. The CDR3 is made up of 15 amino acids. Germline V gene data show CDR1 as SSHAT and CDR2 as FNYEAQ (reference sequence). This CDR3 is CASSADITSGNTIYF. CDR3 nucleotides: TGTGCCAGCAGCGCGGACATAACCTCTGGAAACACCATATATTTT.

This sequence joins TRBV5-1 and TRBJ2-1; D is undetermined. This CDR3 comprises 16 residues. Trimming cost V 0 bases and J 3 bases, with 13 bases left between them. Germline loops: CDR1 SGHRS, CDR2 YFSETQ. In DNA form, the CDR3 reads TGCGCCAGCAGCTTGGTGGTTGGTGGCTTCTACAATGAGCAGTTCTTC. Amino acids: CASSLVVGGFYNEQFF.

V and J are TRBV5-1 and TRBJ1-6; D is undetermined. Germline V gives CDR1 SGHRS, CDR2 YFSETQ. Trimming removed 0 bases at V and 7 bases at J, with 11 bases between. This CDR3 region has 15 residues. CDR3 sequence (DNA): TGCGCCAGCAGCTTGGACACGGGAGGAAATTCACCCCTCCACTTT. This sequence encodes CASSLDTGGNSPLHF.

The chain combines TRBV5-1 with TRBJ1-4, with a tentative D call TRBD1 (6 bases). This CDR3 contains 14 residues. Germline V lookup: CDR1 SGHRS, CDR2 YFSETQ. Trimming cost V 4 bases and J 5 bases, with 12 bases left between them. In DNA, the CDR3 is TGCGCCAGCAGCCAGACAGGAGCAAATGAAAAACTGTTTTTT. Protein: CASSQTGANEKLFF. The full variable domain, in which reference TRBV5-1 and TRBJ1-4 provide the parts outside the CDR3, is KAGVTQTPRYLIKTRGQQVTLSCSPISGHRSVSWYQQTPGQGLQFLFEYFSETQRNKGNFPGRFSGRQFSNSRSEMNVSTLELGDSALYLCASSQTGANEKLFFGSGTQLSVL.

The V call is TRBV7-9, the J call TRBJ1-2; no definite D call. The V end was cut by 1 base, the J end by 6 bases, with 6 bases between. The CDR3 consists of 12 residues. Germline assignment: CDR1 SEHNR and CDR2 FQNEAQ (reference sequence). The CDR3 DNA reads as TGTGCCAGCAGCTTAGTGAGGGATGGCTACACCTTC. It encodes CASSLVRDGYTF.

The chain joins TRBV25-1 to TRBJ1-1; D possibly corresponds to TRBD1 (6 bases). The V gene's germline CDR1 is MGHDK and CDR2 SYGVNS. This CDR3 has 12 amino acids. V was trimmed by 6 bases and J by 3 bases, leaving 8 bases between them. The CDR3 sequence is CASRRGYTEAFF. The CDR3 bases are TGTGCCAGCAGGAGGGGGTACACTGAAGCTTTCTTT.

CDR3 nucleotides: TGCGCCAGCAGCTTATCACAGGCTTCTGGAAACACCATATATTTT. As protein: CASSLSQASGNTIYF. This sequence joins TRBV5-1 and TRBJ1-3, with D possibly matching TRBD1 (5 bases). CDR3 size: 15 residues. The V end lost 2 bases, the J end lost 1 base, and 10 bases lay between the germline ends. Germline values: CDR1 SGHRS, CDR2 YFSETQ. The complete variable domain, with remaining parts taken from reference TRBV5-1 and TRBJ1-3, reads KAGVTQTPRYLIKTRGQQVTLSCSPISGHRSVSWYQQTPGQGLQFLFEYFSETQRNKGNFPGRFSGRQFSNSRSEMNVSTLELGDSALYLCASSLSQASGNTIYFGEGSWLTVV.

The gene calls are TRBV7-8 and TRBJ2-6; D gene ambiguous. Per germline, CDR1 SGHVS and CDR2 FQNEAQ. The CDR3 covers 15 residues. V was pared by 1 base and J by 1 base, with 5 bases between. The CDR3 sequence: CASSLGRSGANVLTF. The CDR3 coding sequence is TGTGCCAGCAGCTTAGGCAGGTCTGGGGCCAACGTCCTGACTTTC.

J is TRBJ2-1 and V is TRBV5-1; TRBD2 matches at 9 bases. CDR3 size: 15 residues. Germline CDR1 reads SGHRS; CDR2 reads YFSETQ. J lost 7 bases, V lost 4 bases, and 9 bases had no gene match. Here the CDR3 reads CASSPGLAGPNEQFF. The CDR3 region has the DNA TGCGCCAGCAGCCCCGGTCTAGCGGGACCGAATGAGCAGTTCTTC.

This chain links TRBV30 with TRBJ1-2; 9 bases are shared with TRBD1. CDR1 is GTSNPN, CDR2 SVGIG, per germline (reference sequence). Trimming took 2 bases from V and 8 from J; bases not matched to a gene: 6. The CDR3 extends over 13 amino acids. The CDR3 sequence: CAWSTGGRRGYTF. The CDR3 bases are TGTGCCTGGAGTACAGGGGGCCGTAGGGGCTACACCTTC.

J is TRBJ2-3 and V is TRBV5-1, with D uncertain. Germline V gene lookup returns CDR1 SGHRS and CDR2 YFSETQ. This CDR3 has 14 residues. V gave up 2 bases and J gave up 3 bases, with 10 bases separating them. The CDR3 protein is CASSLSYRTDTQYF. CDR3 coding DNA: TGCGCCAGCAGCTTAAGTTACAGAACAGATACGCAGTATTTT.

The sample holds one count of this clone. This chain links TRBV10-3 with TRBJ1-4; D remains ambiguous. Germline V gene data show CDR1 as ENHRY and CDR2 as SYGVKD. The CDR3 length is 14 residues. The V gene lost 5 bases and the J gene lost 5 bases, with 12 bases spanning the gap. CDR3 DNA: TGTGCCATCAGTCGAGCATCTTCCAATGAAAAACTGTTTTTT. Translated: CAISRASSNEKLFF.

This clone was detected only a few times. This CDR3 is also generated by other DNA sequences in the sample. The CDR3 sequence is CASSLQGNTEAFF. The CDR3 bases are TGTGCCAGCAGCTTACAGGGGAACACTGAAGCTTTCTTT. V usage is TRBV7-9 and J usage is TRBJ1-1, with a weak D call TRBD1 (5 bases). The CDR3 loop spans 13 amino acids. V was trimmed by 2 bases and J by 1 base, leaving 5 bases between them. From germline, CDR1 is SEHNR and CDR2 FQNEAQ (reference sequence).

The chain employs TRBV24-1 and TRBJ2-5; 8 bases are shared with TRBD1. The CDR3 runs to 15 residues. Looked up from germline, CDR1 is KGHDR and CDR2 is SFDVKD. V was pared by 3 bases and J by 3 bases, with 5 bases of the junction left unmatched. DNA for the CDR3: TGTGCCACCAGTGATCCTATACAGGGGGAAGAGACCCAGTACTTC. This codes for CATSDPIQGEETQYF.

The J gene is TRBJ2-2, the V gene TRBV5-6, with 8 bases identical to TRBD1. Germline lookup yields CDR1 SGHDT and CDR2 YYEEEE. The CDR3 consists of 16 residues. V lost 2 bases to trimming and J lost 6 bases; unmatched junction nucleotides: 9. The CDR3, as DNA: TGTGCCAGCAGCTTAGGGACAGGATTCAAAGCCGGGGAGCTGTTTTTT. This translates into CASSLGTGFKAGELFF.